The clone carrying this T cell receptor (beta chain) was observed a few times. No antigen is known for it. The data were obtained in a study of human T cells and chemical hapten exposure. Study details: Read at 6 days, the patch tests placed 0.01% DPC on the upper back. Enrolled patients were predominantly female and had alopecia areata, totalis or universalis. Findings and caveats of the study: Having alopecia, the donors may differ immunologically from healthy people.

Time point indicated: patch test 2, 6 weeks after DPC sensitization. Regarding treatment: therapeutic diphenylcyclopropenone sensitization with weekly scalp DPC. Someone pulled total RNA out of unfractionated whole blood. TCRdb independently ran MiXCR on the RACE reads; one entry per CDR3 protein. The sample has approximately 89,000 distinct CDR3 sequences; roughly 10% are singletons. The germline V and J ends were trimmed by 9 bases and 0 bases, with 14 bases remaining between them. Germline V gene lookup returns CDR1 SNHLY and CDR2 FYNNEI. This CDR3 is 15 amino acids long. Sequencing was performed on whole blood, taken in connection with sensitization to the hapten diphenylcyclopropenone (DPC). The chain employs TRBV2 and TRBJ2-2; D possibly corresponds to TRBD2 (5 bases). This sequence originates from a woman in her twenties or thirties with alopecia areata. Some clones in this sample may be carry-over from other donors' samples. In DNA, the CDR3 is TGTGCCAGATCCCGGGATCCCGCGAACACCGGGGAGCTGTTTTTT. Protein: CARSRDPANTGELFF.